The 27 T cell receptor beta chains reported below all come from one sample, sequenced in a study of shared clonotypes between healthy human individuals (dated by TCRdb to 2020 to 2021). The library was generated by the immunoSEQ multiplex PCR assay. TCRdb took this table from immuneACCESS and kept in-frame rearrangements with V and J called. Such tables lack part of the clones; where checked against another copy, unresolved V genes explain under half of the gap, and the rest is unexplained. This sample comprises just over 2,000,000 clones, 85% to 95% of them detected only once. The ten largest clonotypes hold roughly 0.13% of the sample. Input material: naive CD4+ T cells sorted from blood. In light of the paper, this sample's cell subset or site label describes: CD45RA+ positively selected. These receptors all come from a man aged 18 to 30 in good health.

The V and J genes are TRBV27 and TRBJ2-1; TRBD2 aligns across 16 bases. The CDR3 runs to 19 residues. With V trimmed by 4 bases and J by 1 base, 7 bases remained unmatched. Germline loops: CDR1 MNHEY, CDR2 SMNVEV (reference sequence). As DNA, the CDR3 is TGTGCCAGCAGTTCCTCCGGGACTAGCGGGAGGGTATCCTACAATGAGCAGTTCTTC. This codes for CASSSSGTSGRVSYNEQFF.

The chain links TRBV11-3 to TRBJ1-6; possible D gene TRBD1, 6 bases. Per the germline V gene, CDR1 is SGHNT and CDR2 is YENEEA. V gave up 4 bases and J gave up 10 bases, with 23 bases separating them. The CDR3 contains 17 residues. The CDR3 nucleotides read TGTGCCAGCAGCTACTTCCTTTGGACAGCTCCAAACTCACCCCTCCACTTT. Its translation is CASSYFLWTAPNSPLHF. Using reference TRBV11-3 and TRBJ1-6 for the parts outside the CDR3, the full variable domain is EAGVVQSPRYKIIEKKQPVAFWCNPISGHNTLYWYLQNLGQGPELLIRYENEEAVDDSQLPKDRFSAERLKGVDSTLKIQPAELGDSAVYLCASSYFLWTAPNSPLHFGNGTRLTVT.

This clone was counted a single time. This chain links TRBV4-3 with TRBJ1-1; no definite D call. The V gene lost 4 bases and the J gene lost 0 bases, with 9 bases spanning the gap. CDR1 is LGHNA and CDR2 is YSLEER in the germline V gene. This CDR3 is built from 14 residues. The CDR3 region has the DNA TGCGCCAGCAGCCCAGAAACCCTGAACACTGAAGCTTTCTTT. Amino acids: CASSPETLNTEAFF.

Note on this clone: Other DNA sequences in the same sample also yield this CDR3. The V call is TRBV4-1, the J call TRBJ2-6, with D perhaps TRBD1 (6 bases). V lost 1 base and J 0 bases, leaving 13 bases between the germline ends. CDR1 is MGHRA and CDR2 is YSYEKL in the germline V gene. The length of the CDR3 is 18 residues. The CDR3 sequence is CASSQGRQVSSGANVLTF. Here the CDR3 DNA reads TGCGCCAGCAGCCAAGGGAGACAGGTGAGCTCTGGGGCCAACGTCCTGACTTTC.

This clone occurred once. DNA for the CDR3: TGCGCCAGCAGACTCGACGGGCGGGACACTAATGAAAAACTGTTTTTT. Its translation: CASRLDGRDTNEKLFF. V is TRBV5-1 and J is TRBJ1-4; D may be TRBD1 (5 bases). CDR3 length: 16 amino acids. Per germline, CDR1 SGHRS and CDR2 YFSETQ. Trimming left V 5 bases short and J 2 bases short, with 16 bases between.

The chain recombines TRBV9 with TRBJ2-1, with TRBD2 matching over 14 bases. This CDR3 comprises 18 residues. The V gene's germline CDR1 is SGDLS and CDR2 YYNGEE. V shed 3 bases, J shed 3 bases, and the junction held 8 bases outside the gene matches. CDR3 in DNA: TGTGCCAGCAGCGAGACACCGGGACTAGCGGGAGACTACAATGAGCAGTTCTTC. Amino acids: CASSETPGLAGDYNEQFF.

In this sample, this clone turned up once. The sample holds other DNA sequences that translate to the same CDR3. V gene TRBV18 combines with J gene TRBJ2-5, with unresolved D. CDR1 is KGHSH, CDR2 LQKENI, per germline. The germline V and J ends were trimmed by 1 base and 5 bases, with 5 bases remaining between them. The CDR3 runs 12 residues. This chain's CDR3 is CASSPRLETQYF. Written as DNA, the CDR3 is TGTGCCAGCTCACCACGATTGGAGACCCAGTACTTC. Full variable domain (remainder filled in from reference TRBV18 and TRBJ2-5): NAGVMQNPRHLVRRRGQEARLRCSPMKGHSHVYWYRQLPEEGLKFMVYLQKENIIDESGMPKERFSAEFPKEGPSILRIQQVVRGDSAAYFCASSPRLETQYFGPGTRLLVL.

The chain is built from TRBV7-2 and TRBJ2-7, with TRBD1 identical over 7 bases. The CDR3 runs 15 residues. The J segment lost 3 bases and the V segment lost 4 bases, leaving 9 bases of the junction unmatched. Germline V gene sequence: CDR1 SGHTA, CDR2 FQGNSA. The CDR3 region has the DNA TGTGCCAGCAGCTCTCCGGGACAGCAACTCTACGAGCAGTACTTC. Protein sequence: CASSSPGQQLYEQYF.

The chain carries TRBV5-1 and TRBJ2-3; D unresolved. Between the trimmed V and J ends, which lost 5 bases and 4 bases, there was a span of 11 bases. CDR1 is SGHRS, CDR2 YFSETQ, per germline. The CDR3 consists of 13 residues. CDR3 loop: CASRTHTSDTQYF. CDR3 DNA: TGCGCCAGCAGGACCCACACGTCAGATACGCAGTATTTT.

This chain links TRBV6-5 with TRBJ2-7; a weak D match, TRBD2 (7 bases). The CDR3 has 15 residues. V shed 6 bases and J shed 2 bases, with 17 bases lying between them. Germline loops: CDR1 MNHEY, CDR2 SVGAGI. CDR3 protein: CASSPRGAGAYEQYF. The CDR3 DNA reads TGTGCCAGCAGCCCCCGGGGGGCAGGGGCCTACGAGCAGTACTTC.

The chain is built from TRBV10-3 and TRBJ2-2; 11 bases agree with TRBD2. Germline loops: CDR1 ENHRY, CDR2 SYGVKD. V shed 5 bases and J 10 bases; nucleotides not matched to a gene: 24. This CDR3 has 20 amino acids. CDR3 protein: CAISKQGTGTSGKARLELFF. CDR3 coding DNA: TGTGCCATCAGTAAACAAGGTACCGGGACTAGCGGAAAAGCCAGGTTGGAGCTGTTTTTT.

This clone was detected only once. The V call is TRBV5-1, the J call TRBJ2-1, with 13 bases identical to TRBD2. Germline V gene sequence: CDR1 SGHRS, CDR2 YFSETQ. V lost 4 bases to trimming and J lost 12 bases; unmatched junction nucleotides: 10. CDR3 length: 15 residues. CDR3 sequence: CASSPPGTSGVRQFF. The CDR3 nucleotides are TGCGCCAGCAGCCCGCCCGGGACTAGCGGGGTAAGGCAGTTCTTC. Full variable domain (rest looked up from reference TRBV5-1 and TRBJ2-1): KAGVTQTPRYLIKTRGQQVTLSCSPISGHRSVSWYQQTPGQGLQFLFEYFSETQRNKGNFPGRFSGRQFSNSRSEMNVSTLELGDSALYLCASSPPGTSGVRQFFGPGTRLTVL.

J is TRBJ1-2 and V is TRBV30; D is undetermined. The CDR3 runs 13 residues. The germline CDR1 and CDR2 sequences are GTSNPN and SVGIG (reference sequence). V shed 0 bases and J shed 8 bases, with 13 bases lying between them. CDR3 in amino acids: CAWSVEWLSGYTF. The CDR3 DNA is TGTGCCTGGAGTGTAGAATGGCTGTCCGGCTACACCTTC.

The V gene is TRBV5-8, the J gene TRBJ2-1, with 7 nucleotides matching TRBD2. After removal of 2 bases from V and 5 bases from J, the junction contained 4 bases not matched to a gene. This CDR3 has 14 amino acids. Germline V CDR1 and CDR2: SGHTS, YDEGEE. The CDR3 protein is CASSFPAGDNEQFF. The CDR3 coding sequence is TGTGCCAGCAGCTTCCCCGCGGGGGACAATGAGCAGTTCTTC.

This CDR3 reads CASSWTGGNTEAFF. The DNA of the CDR3 is TGTGCCAGCAGTTGGACAGGGGGTAACACTGAAGCTTTCTTT. The chain employs TRBV6-5 and TRBJ1-1, with 10 bases aligning to TRBD1. Germline CDR1 MNHEY, CDR2 SVGAGI. With 4 bases clipped from V and 2 bases from J, the junction kept 1 base outside the gene matches. This CDR3 spans 14 amino acids.

The table lists this clone with a count of one. The chain has TRBV5-6 and TRBJ1-1; 8 bases map to TRBD1. CDR3 length: 15 residues. V dropped 4 bases and J dropped 1; count of bases not matched to a gene: 6. Germline assignment: CDR1 SGHDT and CDR2 YYEEEE. This CDR3 is CASSTLDRGNTEAFF. CDR3 bases: TGTGCCAGCAGCACCCTCGACAGGGGGAACACTGAAGCTTTCTTT.

The chain joins TRBV19 to TRBJ2-7; D is unresolved. CDR3 size: 15 residues. Trimming shortened V by 3 bases and J by 0 bases, and 12 bases separated the two germline ends. In germline, CDR1 is LNHDA, CDR2 SQIVND (reference sequence). The CDR3 DNA reads TGTGCCAGTAGTATGGTCCCGGACGCCTCCTACGAGCAGTACTTC. Translating gives CASSMVPDASYEQYF.

This chain joins TRBV4-1 and TRBJ1-2; TRBD1 matches at 10 bases. Germline loops: CDR1 MGHRA, CDR2 YSYEKL. J gave up 8 bases and V 1 base, and 10 bases lay outside the gene matches. This CDR3 is built from 16 residues. As DNA, the CDR3 is TGCGCCAGCAGCCAAGCCCCGACAGGGGGCGCGGGAGGCTACACCTTC. It specifies CASSQAPTGGAGGYTF.

A single count supports this clone. The chain couples TRBV4-2 to TRBJ2-7; 15 bases fit TRBD2. The trim removed 5 bases at V and 2 bases at J, leaving 4 bases unmatched. The CDR3 totals 16 residues. Germline-derived CDR1 and CDR2 are LGHNA and YNFKEQ. In nucleotides, the CDR3 is TGTGCCAGCAGCGAAGGACTAGCGGGGGGGGCCTACGAGCAGTACTTC. It yields the protein CASSEGLAGGAYEQYF.

The chain has TRBV28 and TRBJ1-1; D perhaps matches TRBD1 (5 bases). CDR1 MDHEN and CDR2 SYDVKM come from the germline V gene. The V gene lost 11 bases and the J gene lost 1 base, with 14 bases spanning the gap. The CDR3 contains 13 residues. CDR3 sequence (DNA): TGTGCCGGAACAAGGGGATGGAACACTGAAGCTTTCTTT. Protein: CAGTRGWNTEAFF.

About this clone itself: Other DNA variants within this sample encode the same CDR3. This sequence joins TRBV5-1 and TRBJ1-1; TRBD1 matches at 7 bases. CDR1 is SGHRS, CDR2 YFSETQ, per germline. The CDR3 length is 14 residues. V shed 4 bases and J 5 bases; nucleotides not matched to a gene: 8. The CDR3 protein is CASSLGGGSTEAFF. The CDR3 coding sequence is TGCGCCAGCAGCCTAGGAGGGGGCAGTACTGAAGCTTTCTTT.

This chain uses TRBV2 with TRBJ2-2; unclear D gene. The germline CDR1 and CDR2 sequences are SNHLY and FYNNEI. This CDR3 region has 16 residues. V was pared by 5 bases and J by 4 bases, with 17 bases between. As DNA, the CDR3 is TGTGCCAGCAGTCCAGGTCCCCGAGGAGTCACCGGGGAGCTGTTTTTT. Its protein product is CASSPGPRGVTGELFF.

The gene calls are TRBV11-2 and TRBJ2-3; no clear D gene. This CDR3 has 16 residues. The V and J ends lost 0 bases and 1 base respectively, with 11 bases between them. CDR1 is SGHAT, CDR2 FQNNGV, per germline. The CDR3 DNA reads TGTGCCAGCAGCTTAGAGGGTTGGGTCCGCACAGATACGCAGTATTTT. Translated, it gives CASSLEGWVRTDTQYF.

The gene calls are TRBV19 and TRBJ1-4, with no clear D. The CDR3 contains 11 residues. Germline V lookup: CDR1 LNHDA, CDR2 SQIVND (reference sequence). V was clipped by 1 base and J by 10 bases, with 4 bases between them. The CDR3 spells CASSIGGKLFF. As DNA, the CDR3 is TGTGCCAGTAGTATAGGGGGAAAACTGTTTTTT.

This chain connects TRBV6-1 to TRBJ1-2; D is undetermined. V was clipped by 9 bases and J by 0 bases, with 14 bases between them. CDR3 length equals 14 residues. Germline V gene data show CDR1 as MNHNS and CDR2 as SASEGT. The CDR3 sequence is CASVRSDTNYGYTF. CDR3 coding DNA: TGTGCCAGTGTAAGAAGTGACACTAACTATGGCTACACCTTC.

This clone occurred once. The genes are TRBV7-9 and TRBJ2-5; D call uncertain. V gave up 1 base and J gave up 2 bases, with 14 bases separating them. Germline CDR1 is SEHNR and CDR2 is FQNEAQ (reference sequence). CDR3 length: 16 amino acids. The chain's CDR3 is CASSLVGRRIQETQYF. The DNA of the CDR3 is TGTGCCAGCAGCTTAGTCGGCAGGCGGATTCAAGAGACCCAGTACTTC.

The gene calls are TRBV27 and TRBJ2-2; perhaps TRBD1 as D (6 bases). Looked up from germline, CDR1 is MNHEY and CDR2 is SMNVEV (reference sequence). Trimming removed 4 bases at V and 1 base at J, with 13 bases between. The CDR3 consists of 16 residues. The chain's CDR3 is CASSSWDMRNTGELFF. DNA of the CDR3: TGTGCCAGCAGTTCCTGGGACATGCGGAACACCGGGGAGCTGTTTTTT.